Following are 10 T cell receptor beta chains from one sample sequenced in a study of blood T cell repertoires in COVID-19. Data came from immunoSEQ multiplex PCR; TCRdb stores just in-frame clones and leaves some out. The table records about 180,000 clones, 70% to 80% of them present only once. What was sequenced was PBMCs or T cells enriched from blood (not recorded which). The receptors were gathered from a man aged 55 to 70 who had been exposed to COVID-19.

CDR3 bases: TGTGCCAGCAGCCCCCTAAAAGCGGGAGCTAAAAACATTCAGTACTTC. Its translation: CASSPLKAGAKNIQYF. The gene calls are TRBV16 and TRBJ2-4; 8 positions match TRBD2. The CDR3 spans 16 residues. With V trimmed by 4 bases and J by 4 bases, 9 bases remained unmatched. Germline lookup yields CDR1 KGHSY and CDR2 FQNENV.

This clone appeared once. The chain links TRBV9 to TRBJ2-3; 10 bases match TRBD2. V gave up 4 bases and J gave up 4 bases; unmatched junction bases: 9. In germline, CDR1 is SGDLS, CDR2 YYNGEE. This CDR3 is built from 16 residues. The CDR3 DNA is TGTGCCAGCAGCAAACGGGCTAGCGGGAGCCCAGATACGCAGTATTTT. Translation: CASSKRASGSPDTQYF. Full variable domain (rest looked up from reference TRBV9 and TRBJ2-3): DSGVTQTPKHLITATGQRVTLRCSPRSGDLSVYWYQQSLDQGLQFLIQYYNGEERAKGNILERFSAQQFPDLHSELNLSSLELGDSALYFCASSKRASGSPDTQYFGPGTRLTVL.

This clone occurred a few times. The chain carries TRBV12-3 or TRBV12-4 and TRBJ2-1; tentative D call: TRBD1 (5 bases). V was cut by 7 bases and J by 6 bases, with 7 bases left in between. The CDR3 is made up of 11 amino acids. CDR3 region: CASTTGNEQFF. CDR3 sequence (DNA): TGTGCCAGCACCACAGGCAATGAGCAGTTCTTC.

This clone was seen only once. The chain recombines TRBV7-8 with TRBJ2-1; 8 bases align to TRBD2. CDR1 is SGHVS and CDR2 is FQNEAQ in the germline V gene. Trimming at V came to 10 bases and at J to 9 bases, leaving 17 bases not matched to a gene. The CDR3 spans 15 residues. The chain's CDR3 is CATINPGGAWSEQFF. The CDR3 bases are TGTGCCACCATCAACCCCGGGGGGGCCTGGAGTGAGCAGTTCTTC. Full variable domain (remainder filled in from reference TRBV7-8 and TRBJ2-1): GAGVSQSPRYKVAKRGQDVALRCDPISGHVSLFWYQQALGQGPEFLTYFQNEAQLDKSGLPSDRFFAERPEGSVSTLKIQRTQQEDSAVYLCATINPGGAWSEQFFGPGTRLTVL.

The chain links TRBV9 to TRBJ2-5; the match to TRBD2 covers 7 bases. V lost 0 bases to trimming and J lost 1 base; unmatched junction nucleotides: 3. The CDR3 is 15 amino acids. Per the germline V gene, CDR1 is SGDLS and CDR2 is YYNGEE. CDR3 sequence (DNA): TGTGCCAGCAGCGTAGGGTCTAGCGGCCAAGAGACCCAGTACTTC. This sequence encodes CASSVGSSGQETQYF. Combining the CDR3 with reference TRBV9 and TRBJ2-5 gives the whole variable domain DSGVTQTPKHLITATGQRVTLRCSPRSGDLSVYWYQQSLDQGLQFLIQYYNGEERAKGNILERFSAQQFPDLHSELNLSSLELGDSALYFCASSVGSSGQETQYFGPGTRLLVL.

The V and J genes are TRBV2 and TRBJ2-1; 13 nucleotides match TRBD2. The CDR3 length is 13 residues. The germline V gene encodes CDR1 SNHLY and CDR2 FYNNEI. Trimming at V came to 6 bases and at J to 16 bases, leaving 9 bases not matched to a gene. DNA of the CDR3: TGTGCCAGCAGCGAAAGCGGGACTAGCGGGATATTCTTC. Translating it yields CASSESGTSGIFF.

The rearrangement links TRBV19 to TRBJ2-5, with 11 bases that match TRBD1. CDR3 length: 17 amino acids. V was clipped by 4 bases and J by 4 bases; unmatched bases: 11. From germline, CDR1 is LNHDA and CDR2 SQIVND (reference sequence). This CDR3 is CASSTSGTGGYGETQYF. The CDR3 region has the DNA TGTGCCAGTAGTACATCCGGGACAGGGGGATATGGAGAGACCCAGTACTTC.

For this clone: Within the sample, other DNA sequences also encode this same CDR3. The chain couples TRBV10-3 to TRBJ2-3; D not resolved. Germline-derived CDR1 and CDR2 are ENHRY and SYGVKD. Trimming left V 0 bases short and J 0 bases short, with 7 bases between. This CDR3 has 15 amino acids. This CDR3 reads CAISESRASTDTQYF. CDR3 in DNA: TGTGCCATCAGTGAGTCACGTGCGAGCACAGATACGCAGTATTTT.

This sequence joins TRBV11-3 and TRBJ2-1; 12 positions match TRBD2. The V gene end was trimmed by 1 base and the J gene end by 4 bases; junction bases not matched to a gene: 8. CDR1 and CDR2 from the germline V gene are SGHNT and YENEEA. CDR3 length: 18 amino acids. CDR3 loop: CASSLARLAGAQYNEQFF. Here the CDR3 DNA reads TGTGCCAGCAGCTTAGCCAGACTAGCGGGAGCGCAGTACAATGAGCAGTTCTTC.

V usage is TRBV6-1 and J usage is TRBJ2-3, with 8 bases matching TRBD2. V was clipped by 3 bases and J by 5 bases; unmatched bases: 10. The CDR3 length is 16 residues. CDR1 and CDR2 from the germline V gene are MNHNS and SASEGT. Here the CDR3 reads CASSDPAGASGDTQYF. CDR3 bases: TGTGCCAGCAGTGATCCAGCGGGAGCCTCGGGAGATACGCAGTATTTT.